The next 16 T cell receptor beta chains were all read from a single sample in a study of Graves' ophthalmopathy and Graves' hyperthyroidism. TCR beta CDR3 amplification used RNA transcripts. The first-round RT-PCR employed HTBI primers together with the Qiagen OneStep RT-PCR kit. A multiplex PCR was then performed as the second round. Each CDR3 protein is one row after TCRdb ran MiXCR on the multiplex PCR reads. The repertoire has about 400,000 distinct CDR3 sequences, over 20% of them found once; the top ten carry 3%. The sample was peripheral blood. The receptors were gathered from a woman aged 18-29 years with stable Graves' hyperthyroidism.

This clonotype occurred many times. V is TRBV7-3 and J is TRBJ1-1; unclear D gene. The CDR3 has 13 residues. The V gene lost 5 bases and the J gene lost 3 bases, with 10 bases spanning the gap. Germline V gene lookup returns CDR1 SGHTA and CDR2 FQGTGA. CDR3 residues: CASSRSGYTEAFF. CDR3 DNA sequence: TGTGCCAGCAGCCGATCAGGTTACACTGAAGCTTTCTTT.

This clonotype was counted many times. Sequence at one end of the junction differs from germline and may be a read error. The CDR3 DNA sequence: TGTGCCTGGAGCTCACAGGACAAGCGCAACTTC. Protein: CAWSSQDKRNF. The rearrangement joins TRBV30 to TRBJ1-2; weak D call: TRBD1 (5 bases). The CDR3 sequence is 11 residues long. Germline V lookup: CDR1 GTSNPN, CDR2 SVGIG (reference sequence). The full variable domain, completed using reference TRBV30 and TRBJ1-2, is SQTIHQWPATLVQPVGSPLSLECTVEGTSNPNLYWYRQAAGRGLQLLFYSVGIGQISSEVPQNLSASRPQDRQFILSSKKLLLSDSGFYLCAWSSQDKRNFGSGTRLTVV.

V and J are TRBV11-2 and TRBJ1-3; TRBD1 is a possible D gene (5 bases). Germline CDR1 SGHAT, CDR2 FQNNGV. The CDR3 extends over 16 amino acids. V dropped 6 bases and J dropped 0 bases, with 15 bases sitting between them. The CDR3 spells CASSIRTGYSGNTIYF. As DNA, the CDR3 is TGTGCCAGCAGTATTCGTACAGGATACTCTGGAAACACCATATATTTT.

This clonotype was seen many times. The rearrangement uses TRBV19 and TRBJ2-7; 9 bases agree with TRBD2. CDR1 LNHDA and CDR2 SQIVND come from the germline V gene (reference sequence). V was clipped by 3 bases and J by 3 bases; unmatched bases: 3. The CDR3 is 14 residues long. CDR3 sequence (DNA): TGTGCCAGTAGTATCCGGCGGGAGGGCTACGAGCAGTACTTC. Translating it yields CASSIRREGYEQYF.

This clonotype was detected many times. The CDR3: CARGTSGNTIYF. CDR3 nucleotides: TGTGCCAGAGGGACCTCTGGAAACACCATATATTTT. This chain joins TRBV30 and TRBJ1-3; tentative D call: TRBD1 (5 bases). Germline V gene data show CDR1 as GTSNPN and CDR2 as SVGIG (reference sequence). The CDR3 spans 12 residues. V lost 8 bases, J lost 0 bases, and 8 bases lay in between.

The chain combines TRBV3-1 with TRBJ2-7; D is uncertain. V was clipped by 1 base and J by 5 bases, with 6 bases between them. CDR1 is LGHDT, CDR2 YNNKEL, per germline (reference sequence). The CDR3 is 12 residues long. The CDR3 reads CASSQVGNEQYF. The CDR3 bases are TGTGCCAGCAGCCAAGTTGGTAACGAGCAGTACTTC.

This chain uses TRBV10-2 with TRBJ2-7; D remains unclear. Trimming cost V 6 bases and J 5 bases, with 23 bases left between them. Germline CDR1 reads WSHSY; CDR2 reads SAAADI. This CDR3 region has 16 residues. The DNA of the CDR3 is TGCGCCAGCAGAGGGTACGGCGCCCGCGGTGGGGACGAGCAGTACTTC. Amino acid sequence: CASRGYGARGGDEQYF.

This clonotype showed up many times. The rearrangement joins TRBV28 to TRBJ2-2; TRBD1 aligns across 9 bases. The junction had 7 bases not matched to a gene; V was cut back by 10 bases and J by 4 bases. Germline-derived CDR1 and CDR2 are MDHEN and SYDVKM. This CDR3 contains 14 residues. The CDR3 protein is CATEDRGTTGELFF. The DNA for the CDR3 is TGTGCCACCGAAGACAGGGGGACCACCGGGGAGCTGTTTTTT.

This clonotype turned up a few times. J is TRBJ1-1 and V is TRBV7-3; weak D call: TRBD1 (5 bases). CDR3 length equals 18 residues. The V and J ends lost 1 base and 1 base respectively, with 19 bases between them. The germline gives CDR1 SGHTA, CDR2 FQGTGA. The CDR3 region is CASSLINLEGRKNTEAFF. The CDR3 region has the DNA TGTGCCAGCAGCTTAATAAACCTTGAGGGACGTAAGAACACTGAAGCTTTCTTT.

This clonotype was recorded many times. This rearrangement joins TRBV27 to TRBJ2-5, with 8 bases lining up with TRBD1. Trimming removed 3 bases from V and 4 bases from J; junction bases left unmatched: 4. CDR1 and CDR2 from the germline V gene are MNHEY and SMNVEV (reference sequence). The CDR3 runs 14 residues. In DNA form, the CDR3 reads TGTGCCAGCAGTTTTGACAGGGGAGTAGAGACCCAGTACTTC. Amino acids: CASSFDRGVETQYF.

The gene calls are TRBV12-5 and TRBJ1-1, with D perhaps matching TRBD1 (6 bases). The CDR3 contains 13 residues. Germline loops: CDR1 LGHNT, CDR2 FRNRAP. V was shortened by 5 bases and J by 3 bases, with 10 bases between the two germline ends. The DNA for the CDR3 is TGTGCTAGTGGTAGGGCAGGGGACACTGAAGCTTTCTTT. It encodes CASGRAGDTEAFF. Together with reference TRBV12-5 and TRBJ1-1, the CDR3 gives the full variable domain: DARVTQTPRHKVTEMGQEVTMRCQPILGHNTVFWYRQTMMQGLELLAYFRNRAPLDDSGMPKDRFSAEMPDATLATLKIQPSEPRDSAVYFCASGRAGDTEAFFGQGTRLTVV.

This clonotype came up many times. The J gene is TRBJ2-5, the V gene TRBV4-1, with D tentatively TRBD2 (6 bases). Trimming left V 5 bases short and J 4 bases short, with 11 bases between. Germline CDR1 MGHRA, CDR2 YSYEKL. The CDR3 totals 13 residues. The CDR3, as DNA: TGCGCCAGCAGCGGGGTGGGGGGAGAGACCCAGTACTTC. It specifies CASSGVGGETQYF.

Concerning this clonotype itself: A single base separates this from a much larger clone, so it may be a read error. Likely a read error: the CDR3 ends without its conserved phenylalanine or tryptophan. The V gene is TRBV28, the J gene TRBJ1-5; maybe TRBD1 (5 bases). Germline V CDR1 and CDR2: MDHEN, SYDVKM. The V end lost 9 bases, the J end lost 5 bases, and 17 bases lay between the germline ends. The CDR3 runs to 14 residues. The CDR3 coding sequence is TGTGCCAGTACCACAGGTGGGAGTTATCAGCCCCAGCATTAT. Amino acids: CASTTGGSYQPQHY.

Ten or more counts support this clonotype. The J gene is TRBJ1-1, the V gene TRBV9; tentatively, D is TRBD1 (6 bases). Germline loops: CDR1 SGDLS, CDR2 YYNGEE. There are 14 residues in the CDR3. Trimming left V 4 bases short and J 0 bases short, with 10 bases between. CDR3 sequence: CASSRRQVNTEAFF. As DNA, the CDR3 is TGTGCCAGCAGCAGGAGACAGGTGAACACTGAAGCTTTCTTT. Drawing the rest from reference TRBV9 and TRBJ1-1, the complete variable domain is DSGVTQTPKHLITATGQRVTLRCSPRSGDLSVYWYQQSLDQGLQFLIQYYNGEERAKGNILERFSAQQFPDLHSELNLSSLELGDSALYFCASSRRQVNTEAFFGQGTRLTVV.

This clonotype was seen ten or more times. In DNA form, the CDR3 reads TGCAGAGGATATGGGCTAGCGGGAAATCTCAACGAGCAGTACTTC. Protein: CRGYGLAGNLNEQYF. J is TRBJ2-7 and V is TRBV20-1; the match to TRBD2 covers 9 bases. The CDR3 is 15 amino acids. CDR1 and CDR2 from the germline V gene are DFQATT and SNEGSKA (reference sequence).

This clonotype was detected ten times or more. This chain links TRBV12-3 or TRBV12-4 with TRBJ1-1, with D unclear. CDR3 size: 14 residues. V lost 7 bases to trimming and J lost 1 base, with 13 bases between them. The CDR3 DNA reads TGTGCCAGCACCCCGGGCTTGGCGAACACTGAAGCTTTCTTT. Translation: CASTPGLANTEAFF.